Shown below are 23 T cell receptor beta chains from a single sample sequenced in a study of T cells in Graves' hyperthyroidism and ophthalmopathy. The CDR3 regions of TCR beta were amplified from RNA transcripts. HTBI primers drove first-round RT-PCR of the TCR CDR3. MiXCR was run by TCRdb on the multiplex PCR reads, yielding one entry per CDR3 protein. The table has a few hundred thousand distinct CDR3 sequences, under 60% seen once. Sample: peripheral blood or thyroid tissue (not recorded which). The receptor source for this set is a woman aged 18-35 years with Graves' hyperthyroidism.

The chain recombines TRBV7-6 with TRBJ1-5; D is unclear. The CDR3 contains 12 residues. Germline CDR1 reads SGHVS; CDR2 reads FNYEAQ. The ends were cut back, 0 bases at V and 9 bases at J, with 6 bases in the middle. CDR3 sequence: CASSLALGPQHF. As DNA, the CDR3 is TGTGCCAGCAGCTTAGCGCTCGGGCCCCAGCATTTT.

This clonotype was counted at least ten times. This chain's CDR3 is CAISESTGYSNQPQHF. In nucleotides, the CDR3 is TGTGCCATCAGTGAGTCCACAGGGTATAGCAATCAGCCCCAGCATTTT. The gene calls are TRBV10-3 and TRBJ1-5; the D gene is possibly TRBD1 (6 bases). The V end was cut by 0 bases, the J end by 0 bases, with 9 bases between. The germline CDR1 and CDR2 sequences are ENHRY and SYGVKD. The CDR3 length is 16 residues.

This clonotype was detected many times. The rearrangement links TRBV6-6 to TRBJ1-5, with 7 bases aligning to TRBD1. The germline V gene has CDR1 MNHNY and CDR2 SVGAGI (reference sequence). This CDR3 contains 16 residues. Trimming took 7 bases from V and 0 from J; bases not matched to a gene: 9. CDR3 DNA: TGTGCCAGCATAGGGGGCGGAGGGCATAGCAATCAGCCCCAGCATTTT. It translates to CASIGGGGHSNQPQHF.

This clonotype was observed a single time. This sequence joins TRBV7-1 and TRBJ1-2, with 11 bases lining up with TRBD1. TRBV7-1 is given ORF status, its function remaining uncertain. With V trimmed by 3 bases and J by 6 bases, 3 bases remained unmatched. The CDR3 has 14 residues. The CDR3 DNA is TGTGCCAGCAGCTCCCCGGGACAGGGGGATGGCTACACCTTC. Translation: CASSSPGQGDGYTF.

The chain has TRBV15 and TRBJ1-1; D not resolved. CDR1 LNHNV and CDR2 YYDKDF come from the germline V gene (reference sequence). Trimming took off 3 bases at V and 4 bases at J, with 9 bases between the two ends. The CDR3 is 13 amino acids. The CDR3 here is CATSSVDTTEAFF. The CDR3, as DNA: TGTGCCACCAGCAGCGTCGACACCACTGAAGCTTTCTTT.

On this clonotype itself: Being one base from a much bigger clone, this may be a read error. Since no conserved phenylalanine or tryptophan closes the CDR3, a read error is the likely cause. V gene TRBV5-1 combines with J gene TRBJ1-2; TRBD1 aligns across 7 bases. Germline CDR1 is SGHRS and CDR2 is YFSETQ. The CDR3 extends over 14 amino acids. V was clipped by 0 bases and J by 4 bases; unmatched bases: 3. The CDR3 DNA sequence: TGCGCCAGCAGCTTGGACAGGGGAATCTATGGCTACACCTCC. This gives the protein CASSLDRGIYGYTS.

This clonotype was counted at least ten times. The CDR3 spells CASKVDRNYEQYF. The CDR3 DNA follows: TGTGCCAGCAAAGTGGACAGAAACTACGAGCAGTACTTC. The V and J genes are TRBV6-6 and TRBJ2-7, with D possibly TRBD1 on 6 matching bases. The germline CDR1 and CDR2 sequences are MNHNY and SVGAGI (reference sequence). V was cut by 7 bases and J by 3 bases, with 13 bases left in between. The length of the CDR3 is 13 residues.

The gene calls are TRBV15 and TRBJ2-5; TRBD1 matches at 7 bases. Germline-derived CDR1 and CDR2 are LNHNV and YYDKDF (reference sequence). Unmatched junction bases numbered 7, after V lost 1 base and J lost 5 bases. This CDR3 has 15 residues. CDR3 protein: CATSRGDSLAETQYF. In nucleotides, the CDR3 is TGTGCCACCAGCAGAGGGGACAGTCTTGCCGAGACCCAGTACTTC.

The rearrangement uses TRBV19 and TRBJ2-2, with D possibly TRBD2 on 6 matching bases. The CDR3 runs 16 residues. The germline gives CDR1 LNHDA, CDR2 SQIVND (reference sequence). Trimming shortened V by 3 bases and J by 2 bases, and 13 bases separated the two germline ends. The CDR3 protein is CASSIYSGLNTGELFF. The CDR3 nucleotides are TGTGCCAGTAGTATCTATAGCGGATTAAACACCGGGGAGCTGTTTTTT.

This clonotype was counted a few times. The CDR3 protein is CSVVGTDSYNEQFF. CDR3 nucleotides: TGCAGCGTGGTGGGGACTGACTCCTACAATGAGCAGTTCTTC. The V call is TRBV29-1, the J call TRBJ2-1, with D maybe TRBD2 (6 bases). The CDR3 totals 14 residues. Germline CDR1 and CDR2: SQVTM and ANQGSEA. With 6 bases removed from V and 0 bases from J, the gap between germline ends came to 12 bases.

This clonotype occurred many times. J is TRBJ1-1 and V is TRBV13; D perhaps matches TRBD1 (5 bases). Between the trimmed V and J ends, which lost 3 bases and 4 bases, there was a span of 12 bases. Germline V lookup: CDR1 PRHDT, CDR2 FYEKMQ (reference sequence). This CDR3 has 14 amino acids. The CDR3 sequence: CASSFRGFPTEAFF. The CDR3 bases are TGTGCCAGCAGCTTTCGGGGGTTTCCCACTGAAGCTTTCTTT.

This clonotype was counted ten times or more. The rearrangement uses TRBV5-1 and TRBJ1-2; D is possibly TRBD1 (6 bases). The V end was cut by 7 bases, the J end by 8 bases, with 21 bases between. Germline V gene sequence: CDR1 SGHRS, CDR2 YFSETQ. The CDR3 has 14 amino acids. In nucleotides, the CDR3 is TGCGCCAGCCATGCAACGACAGGCTTAGAAGGCTACACCTTC. This translates into CASHATTGLEGYTF.

In its sample, this clonotype was seen many times. This chain links TRBV12-3 or TRBV12-4 with TRBJ1-1; 9 bases line up with TRBD1. V lost 6 bases and J lost 3; bases outside the gene matches: 5. The CDR3 is made up of 14 amino acids. The CDR3 DNA reads TGTGCCAGCAGGAGGGACAGGGTTGACACTGAAGCTTTCTTT. Its protein is CASRRDRVDTEAFF.

This clonotype occurred many times. This chain connects TRBV7-9 to TRBJ1-1, with 8 bases that match TRBD1. From germline, CDR1 is SEHNR and CDR2 FQNEAQ (reference sequence). Trimming took 6 bases from V and 8 from J; bases not matched to a gene: 8. The CDR3 loop spans 13 amino acids. The CDR3 DNA follows: TGTGCCAGCAGTTCTCAGGGGGCTAAGGAAGCTTTCTTT. Its protein is CASSSQGAKEAFF.

This clonotype was seen many times. V usage is TRBV7-2 and J usage is TRBJ2-1, with D perhaps TRBD1 (6 bases). Germline values: CDR1 SGHTA, CDR2 FQGNSA. The V end lost 0 bases, the J end lost 8 bases, and 17 bases lay between the germline ends. This CDR3 has 16 residues. CDR3 sequence: CASSLAGSLGADEQFF. For the CDR3, the DNA is TGTGCCAGCAGCTTAGCGGGGTCCTTGGGGGCTGATGAGCAGTTCTTC.

This clonotype was counted ten times or more. This chain links TRBV20-1 with TRBJ2-5, with TRBD1 matching over 7 bases. In germline, CDR1 is DFQATT, CDR2 SNEGSKA (reference sequence). J was trimmed by 3 bases and V by 2 bases; bases with no gene match: 3. The CDR3 is made up of 13 amino acids. CDR3 sequence: CSARTTGKETQYF. The CDR3 DNA reads as TGCAGTGCTAGAACGACAGGGAAAGAGACCCAGTACTTC.

Relative to its sample, this clonotype is large. This rearrangement joins TRBV10-3 to TRBJ2-7, with a tentative D call TRBD2 (5 bases). This CDR3 has 13 amino acids. The germline V gene has CDR1 ENHRY and CDR2 SYGVKD. V lost 7 bases and J lost 6, with 16 bases in between. The CDR3 nucleotides are TGTGCCATCACTGGGGAGAGGCTGCTCGAGCAGTACTTC. This translates into CAITGERLLEQYF.

The chain carries TRBV24-1 and TRBJ1-2; 10 nucleotides agree with TRBD1. The CDR3 is 15 amino acids. Trimming removed 3 bases from V and 5 bases from J; junction bases left unmatched: 5. From germline, CDR1 is KGHDR and CDR2 SFDVKD. The CDR3 protein is CATSDHRDRGYGYTF. The CDR3 DNA is TGTGCCACCAGTGATCATCGGGACAGGGGTTATGGCTACACCTTC.

Many counts were recorded for this clonotype. V gene TRBV7-8 combines with J gene TRBJ2-5; D assignment may be TRBD1 or TRBD2 (7 bases each). Germline V CDR1 and CDR2: SGHVS, FQNEAQ. Trimming took off 3 bases at V and 3 bases at J, with 20 bases between the two ends. This CDR3 has 17 residues. CDR3 region: CASSFSAGGAGKETQYF. The CDR3 nucleotides are TGTGCCAGCAGCTTTTCCGCAGGGGGAGCGGGAAAAGAGACCCAGTACTTC.

This clonotype was picked up many times. This chain links TRBV20-1 with TRBJ1-6; tentatively, D is TRBD1 (6 bases). The V end lost 4 bases, the J end lost 7 bases, and 11 bases lay between the germline ends. Germline values: CDR1 DFQATT, CDR2 SNEGSKA (reference sequence). The CDR3 covers 13 residues. CDR3 nucleotide sequence: TGCAGTGCTACTTATCAGGGGAATTCACCCCTCCACTTT. Its protein product is CSATYQGNSPLHF.

The chain is built from TRBV7-3 and TRBJ1-3; D not certain. Germline CDR1 SGHTA, CDR2 FQGTGA. With 5 bases removed from V and 0 bases from J, the gap between germline ends came to 14 bases. The CDR3 contains 16 residues. The CDR3 DNA reads as TGTGCCAGCAGCCCTTGGGGAGGTGACTCTGGAAACACCATATATTTT. It encodes CASSPWGGDSGNTIYF.

V usage is TRBV4-2 and J usage is TRBJ2-7; no reliable D call. The CDR3 contains 15 residues. V was clipped by 0 bases and J by 0 bases, with 9 bases between them. The germline gives CDR1 LGHNA, CDR2 YNFKEQ. For the CDR3, the DNA is TGTGCCAGCAGCCAAGAAGAGAAACTCTCCTACGAGCAGTACTTC. Translated: CASSQEEKLSYEQYF.

Many counts were recorded for this clonotype. V is TRBV7-8 and J is TRBJ1-2; 7 bases agree with TRBD1. The ends lost 4 bases at V and 8 bases at J; junction bases unmatched: 10. Germline V gene data show CDR1 as SGHVS and CDR2 as FQNEAQ. The CDR3 loop spans 14 amino acids. The CDR3 nucleotides are TGTGCCAGCAGCTCGAAACGCTTAGGGGGCGGCTACACCTTC. Its translation is CASSSKRLGGGYTF. Supplemented by reference TRBV7-8 and TRBJ1-2, the full variable domain reads GAGVSQSPRYKVAKRGQDVALRCDPISGHVSLFWYQQALGQGPEFLTYFQNEAQLDKSGLPSDRFFAERPEGSVSTLKIQRTQQEDSAVYLCASSSKRLGGGYTFGSGTRLTVV.